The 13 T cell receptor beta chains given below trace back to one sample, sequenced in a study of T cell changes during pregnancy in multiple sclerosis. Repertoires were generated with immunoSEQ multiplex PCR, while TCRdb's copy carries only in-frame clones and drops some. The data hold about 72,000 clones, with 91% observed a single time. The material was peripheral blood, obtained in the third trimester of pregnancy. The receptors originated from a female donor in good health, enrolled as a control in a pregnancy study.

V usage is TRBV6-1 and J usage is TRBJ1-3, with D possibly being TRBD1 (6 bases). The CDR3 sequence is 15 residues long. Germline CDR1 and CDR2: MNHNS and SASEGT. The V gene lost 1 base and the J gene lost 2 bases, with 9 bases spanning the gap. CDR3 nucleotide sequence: TGTGCCAGCAGTGAAGAGGGGGGGGCTGGAAACACCATATATTTT. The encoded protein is CASSEEGGAGNTIYF.

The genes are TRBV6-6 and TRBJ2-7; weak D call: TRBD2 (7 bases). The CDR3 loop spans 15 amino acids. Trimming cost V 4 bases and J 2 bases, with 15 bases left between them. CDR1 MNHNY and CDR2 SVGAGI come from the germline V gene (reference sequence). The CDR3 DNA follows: TGTGCCAGCAGTTCTGGGGAGGGGGTGACCTACGAGCAGTACTTC. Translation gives CASSSGEGVTYEQYF.

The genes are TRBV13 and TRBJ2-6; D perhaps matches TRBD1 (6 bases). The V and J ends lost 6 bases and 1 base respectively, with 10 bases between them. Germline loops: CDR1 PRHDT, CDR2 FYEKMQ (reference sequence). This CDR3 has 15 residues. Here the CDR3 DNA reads TGTGCCAGCAGACACACAGGGTCTGGGGCCAACGTCCTGACTTTC. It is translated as CASRHTGSGANVLTF.

The chain's CDR3 is CASSSTGTSYNSPLHF. CDR3 DNA: TGTGCCAGCAGCTCCACAGGGACCTCCTATAATTCACCCCTCCACTTT. J is TRBJ1-6 and V is TRBV7-2, with a possible D match to TRBD1 (6 bases). With 4 bases removed from V and 0 bases from J, the gap between germline ends came to 10 bases. The CDR3 totals 16 residues. Germline V gene lookup returns CDR1 SGHTA and CDR2 FQGNSA.

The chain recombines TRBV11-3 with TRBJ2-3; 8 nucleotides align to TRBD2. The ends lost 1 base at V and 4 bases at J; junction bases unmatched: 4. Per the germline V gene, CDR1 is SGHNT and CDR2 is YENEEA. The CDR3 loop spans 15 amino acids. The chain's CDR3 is CASSLGAGGPDTQYF. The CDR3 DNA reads TGTGCCAGCAGCTTAGGGGCGGGGGGCCCAGATACGCAGTATTTT. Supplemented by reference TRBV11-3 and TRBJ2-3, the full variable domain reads EAGVVQSPRYKIIEKKQPVAFWCNPISGHNTLYWYLQNLGQGPELLIRYENEEAVDDSQLPKDRFSAERLKGVDSTLKIQPAELGDSAVYLCASSLGAGGPDTQYFGPGTRLTVL.

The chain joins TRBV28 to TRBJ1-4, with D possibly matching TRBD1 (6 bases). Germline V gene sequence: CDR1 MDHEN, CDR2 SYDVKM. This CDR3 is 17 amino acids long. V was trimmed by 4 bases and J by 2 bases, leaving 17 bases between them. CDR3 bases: TGTGCCAGCAGTTCGCCTTTTACAGGGTCGACTAATGAAAAACTGTTTTTT. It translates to CASSSPFTGSTNEKLFF.

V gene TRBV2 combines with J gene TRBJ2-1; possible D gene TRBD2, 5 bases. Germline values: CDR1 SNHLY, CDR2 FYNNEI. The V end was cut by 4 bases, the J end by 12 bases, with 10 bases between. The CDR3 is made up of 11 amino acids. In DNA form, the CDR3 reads TGTGCCAGCAGTGTTTCCGGGATGCAGTTCTTC. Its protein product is CASSVSGMQFF.

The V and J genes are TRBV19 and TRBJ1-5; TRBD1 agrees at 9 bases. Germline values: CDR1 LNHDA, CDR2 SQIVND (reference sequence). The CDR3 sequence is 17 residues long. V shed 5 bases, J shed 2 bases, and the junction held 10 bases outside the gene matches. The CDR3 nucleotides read TGTGCCAGTAGTGGGACAGGGCTGGGCATGGGCAATCAGCCCCAGCATTTT. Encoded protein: CASSGTGLGMGNQPQHF.

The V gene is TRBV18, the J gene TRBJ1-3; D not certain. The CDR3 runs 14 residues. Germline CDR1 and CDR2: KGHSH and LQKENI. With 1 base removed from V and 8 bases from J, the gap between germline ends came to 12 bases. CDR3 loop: CASSPRDARDTIYF. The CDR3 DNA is TGTGCCAGCTCACCACGGGATGCGAGGGACACCATATATTTT.

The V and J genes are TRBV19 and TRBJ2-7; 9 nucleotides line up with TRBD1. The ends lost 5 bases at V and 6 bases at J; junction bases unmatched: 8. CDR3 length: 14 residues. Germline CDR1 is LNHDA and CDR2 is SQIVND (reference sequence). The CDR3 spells CASSVRWTGAEQYF. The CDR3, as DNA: TGTGCCAGTAGTGTCCGCTGGACAGGGGCCGAGCAGTACTTC.

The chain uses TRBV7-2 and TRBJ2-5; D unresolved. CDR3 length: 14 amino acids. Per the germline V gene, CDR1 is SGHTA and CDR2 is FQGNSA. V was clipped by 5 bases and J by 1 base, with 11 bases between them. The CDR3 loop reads CASSTSSSQETQYF. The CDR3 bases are TGTGCCAGCAGCACATCCTCGTCCCAAGAGACCCAGTACTTC.

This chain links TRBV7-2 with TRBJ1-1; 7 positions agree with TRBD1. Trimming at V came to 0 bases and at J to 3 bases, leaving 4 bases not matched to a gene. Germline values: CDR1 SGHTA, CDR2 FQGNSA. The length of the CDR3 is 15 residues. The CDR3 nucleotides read TGTGCCAGCAGCTTAGCGCGAGACAGGGACACTGAAGCTTTCTTT. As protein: CASSLARDRDTEAFF.

The CDR3 reads CASGSEGRNQPQHF. The CDR3 DNA reads TGTGCTAGTGGTTCTGAGGGCAGGAATCAGCCCCAGCATTTT. V gene TRBV12-5 combines with J gene TRBJ1-5; unclear D gene. Germline V gene sequence: CDR1 LGHNT, CDR2 FRNRAP. Trimming removed 4 bases from V and 4 bases from J, with 11 bases in between. The CDR3 extends over 14 amino acids. Complete variable domain (other parts from reference TRBV12-5 and TRBJ1-5): DARVTQTPRHKVTEMGQEVTMRCQPILGHNTVFWYRQTMMQGLELLAYFRNRAPLDDSGMPKDRFSAEMPDATLATLKIQPSEPRDSAVYFCASGSEGRNQPQHFGDGTRLSIL.